One sample yielded the 16 T cell receptor beta chains listed below, sequenced in a study of cytomegalovirus exposure and HLA in healthy donors. Assay: immunoSEQ multiplex PCR; the TCRdb copy retains only in-frame clones and omits some. The sample holds 130,000 to 150,000 clones, approximately 86% seen once. What was sequenced was PBMCs. These receptors were obtained from a woman aged 18-29 years in good health and CMV-seropositive.

The J gene is TRBJ1-2, the V gene TRBV28; possible D gene TRBD1, 5 bases. The germline gives CDR1 MDHEN, CDR2 SYDVKM. V was clipped by 2 bases and J by 2 bases, with 18 bases between them. This CDR3 contains 17 residues. CDR3 in amino acids: CASSLASGGRANYGYTF. CDR3 coding DNA: TGTGCCAGCAGTTTAGCGTCGGGTGGCAGGGCCAACTATGGCTACACCTTC.

V usage is TRBV9 and J usage is TRBJ2-1, with D possibly matching TRBD2 (5 bases). Germline V gene sequence: CDR1 SGDLS, CDR2 YYNGEE. V lost 0 bases and J 0 bases, leaving 16 bases between the germline ends. The length of the CDR3 is 18 residues. CDR3 sequence: CASSVDLGLDFSYNEQFF. CDR3 sequence (DNA): TGTGCCAGCAGCGTAGATTTAGGACTCGATTTCTCCTACAATGAGCAGTTCTTC.

This clone was found a few times. The chain uses TRBV19 and TRBJ1-6; TRBD1 matches at 8 bases. CDR3 length: 14 amino acids. V trimming: 5 bases; J trimming: 3 bases; junction bases outside the gene matches: 0. The germline V gene has CDR1 LNHDA and CDR2 SQIVND (reference sequence). This CDR3 reads CASSDRGYNSPLHF. CDR3 nucleotide sequence: TGTGCCAGTAGTGACAGGGGCTATAATTCACCCCTCCACTTT.

The chain links TRBV7-8 to TRBJ2-1, with a weak D call TRBD1 (6 bases). CDR1 and CDR2 from the germline V gene are SGHVS and FQNEAQ. This CDR3 spans 12 amino acids. The V gene lost 7 bases and the J gene lost 6 bases, with 10 bases spanning the gap. The CDR3 DNA sequence: TGTGCCAGCAACAGGGTAGGCAATGAGCAGTTCTTC. Protein product: CASNRVGNEQFF.

V gene TRBV5-4 combines with J gene TRBJ1-1; TRBD1 might be the D (5 bases). Germline V gene data show CDR1 as SGHNT and CDR2 as YYREEE (reference sequence). V was shortened by 0 bases and J by 5 bases, with 8 bases between the two germline ends. CDR3 length: 13 amino acids. The CDR3 sequence is CASSLVGATEAFF. In nucleotides, the CDR3 is TGTGCCAGCAGCTTGGTAGGGGCTACTGAAGCTTTCTTT.

The chain couples TRBV6-1 to TRBJ2-7; D is ambiguous. The germline CDR1 and CDR2 sequences are MNHNS and SASEGT. This CDR3 has 12 amino acids. V gave up 2 bases and J gave up 4 bases, with 6 bases separating them. The CDR3 nucleotides are TGTGCCAGCAGTGAACAGGTTTACGAGCAGTACTTC. Protein: CASSEQVYEQYF.

The chain recombines TRBV5-4 with TRBJ2-1; 12 nucleotides line up with TRBD2. Germline V gene sequence: CDR1 SGHNT, CDR2 YYREEE (reference sequence). The trim removed 4 bases at V and 4 bases at J, leaving 3 bases unmatched. The CDR3 loop spans 15 amino acids. Written as DNA, the CDR3 is TGTGCCAGCAGCCCCACTAGCGGGGGGTACAATGAGCAGTTCTTC. The encoded protein is CASSPTSGGYNEQFF.

The gene calls are TRBV7-2 and TRBJ2-1, with D possibly matching TRBD2 (7 bases). Germline V lookup: CDR1 SGHTA, CDR2 FQGNSA. The CDR3 length is 16 residues. Trimming shortened V by 0 bases and J by 10 bases, and 19 bases separated the two germline ends. The CDR3 nucleotides are TGTGCCAGCAGCTTAGCGCTAGGGGGGGGCGCGGGAGAGCAGTTCTTC. Translated: CASSLALGGGAGEQFF.

This clone was picked up a small number of times. The gene calls are TRBV7-2 and TRBJ2-7; 8 bases match TRBD1. Looked up from germline, CDR1 is SGHTA and CDR2 is FQGNSA. The CDR3 is made up of 14 amino acids. V trimming: 3 bases; J trimming: 5 bases; junction bases outside the gene matches: 6. The CDR3 bases are TGTGCCAGCAGCTTCGGGGACAGGATCAACGAGCAGTACTTC. This codes for CASSFGDRINEQYF.

V is TRBV4-3 and J is TRBJ2-3; 16 bases map to TRBD2. The CDR3 length is 22 residues. Germline trimming cut 5 bases from V and 2 bases from J; bases unmatched to any gene: 19. CDR1 and CDR2 (germline): LGHNA, YSLEER. The CDR3 loop is CASSGPGTSGGAESAFTDTQYF. CDR3 nucleotide sequence: TGCGCCAGCAGCGGTCCCGGGACTAGCGGGGGGGCCGAGTCGGCATTCACAGATACGCAGTATTTT.

The gene calls are TRBV28 and TRBJ2-3; 8 bases align to TRBD2. From germline, CDR1 is MDHEN and CDR2 SYDVKM. This CDR3 has 14 amino acids. V trimming: 6 bases; J trimming: 3 bases; junction bases outside the gene matches: 5. CDR3 coding DNA: TGTGCCAGCAGACCAGCGGGAGTGACAGATACGCAGTATTTT. The encoded protein is CASRPAGVTDTQYF. The full variable domain, its missing parts supplied by reference TRBV28 and TRBJ2-3, is DVKVTQSSRYLVKRTGEKVFLECVQDMDHENMFWYRQDPGLGLRLIYFSYDVKMKEKGDIPEGYSVSREKKERFSLILESASTNQTSMYLCASRPAGVTDTQYFGPGTRLTVL.

This chain links TRBV5-1 with TRBJ1-1, with 7 bases identical to TRBD1. Germline V lookup: CDR1 SGHRS, CDR2 YFSETQ. The CDR3 extends over 14 amino acids. V shed 2 bases, J shed 0 bases, and the junction held 1 base outside the gene matches. The CDR3 nucleotides read TGCGCCAGCAGCTTTACAGGGGTGAACACTGAAGCTTTCTTT. It translates to CASSFTGVNTEAFF.

This chain connects TRBV19 to TRBJ2-1; the match to TRBD1 covers 7 bases. Germline CDR1 and CDR2: LNHDA and SQIVND (reference sequence). The CDR3 sequence is 15 residues long. The V gene end was trimmed by 5 bases and the J gene end by 7 bases; junction bases not matched to a gene: 11. CDR3 DNA: TGTGCCAGTAGTGATCACAGGGGTTTAGGGAATGAGCAGTTCTTC. Its translation is CASSDHRGLGNEQFF.

The chain couples TRBV25-1 to TRBJ2-1, with D possibly being TRBD2 (6 bases). The V and J ends lost 5 bases and 0 bases respectively, with 11 bases between them. The CDR3 consists of 15 residues. CDR1 is MGHDK, CDR2 SYGVNS, per germline. CDR3 sequence (DNA): TGTGCCAGCAGTCCGTGGGGGGACTCCTACAATGAGCAGTTCTTC. This sequence encodes CASSPWGDSYNEQFF.

The rearrangement joins TRBV7-2 to TRBJ1-1; 8 nucleotides agree with TRBD1. Trimming took 11 bases from V and 1 from J; bases not matched to a gene: 0. The CDR3 length is 11 residues. Germline V CDR1 and CDR2: SGHTA, FQGNSA. The CDR3 spells CAGQGNTEAFF. CDR3 DNA sequence: TGTGCCGGACAGGGGAACACTGAAGCTTTCTTT.

This chain links TRBV5-4 with TRBJ1-6; D unresolved. Germline assignment: CDR1 SGHNT and CDR2 YYREEE (reference sequence). The CDR3 sequence is 14 residues long. V was cut by 0 bases and J by 8 bases, with 9 bases left in between. The CDR3 here is CASSLGGAYSPLHF. CDR3 DNA: TGTGCCAGCAGCTTGGGGGGAGCATATTCACCCCTCCACTTT.